Listed here are 6 T cell receptor beta chains from one sample, sequenced in a study of T cells in localized non-small cell lung cancer. Assay used: immunoSEQ multiplex PCR; TCRdb lists only in-frame clones, some missing. The sample lists about 75,000 clones; approximately 80% were seen once. Sequencing was performed on peripheral blood, taken before any cancer treatment. Receptor source: a female donor of 60 years or more with stage I lung adenocarcinoma.

This chain's CDR3 is CASSLTGLGAEAFF. In DNA form, the CDR3 reads TGTGCCAGCAGCCTTACAGGTCTGGGCGCTGAAGCTTTCTTT. This chain joins TRBV14 and TRBJ1-1, with a weak D call TRBD1 (5 bases). This CDR3 spans 14 amino acids. Trimming stripped 4 bases from V and 6 bases from J, with 15 bases between. Germline CDR1 and CDR2: SGHDN and FVKESK.

The chain uses TRBV30 and TRBJ2-3, with D possibly matching TRBD2 (6 bases). The CDR3 totals 12 residues. Trimming removed 2 bases from V and 8 bases from J, with 11 bases in between. The V gene's germline CDR1 is GTSNPN and CDR2 SVGIG (reference sequence). DNA of the CDR3: TGTGCCTGGAGTCTTCTGGGGGGTACGCAGTATTTT. Protein sequence: CAWSLLGGTQYF.

The V and J genes are TRBV27 and TRBJ1-2; D is possibly TRBD1 (5 bases). V was clipped by 3 bases and J by 6 bases, with 17 bases between them. The CDR3 consists of 15 residues. CDR1 and CDR2 from the germline V gene are MNHEY and SMNVEV (reference sequence). CDR3: CASSFLGLRGDGYTF. Written as DNA, the CDR3 is TGTGCCAGCAGTTTTCTGGGGCTAAGGGGTGATGGCTACACCTTC.

V gene TRBV4-2 combines with J gene TRBJ2-2; 8 positions match TRBD1. J gave up 0 bases and V 4 bases, and 16 bases lay outside the gene matches. The CDR3 consists of 20 residues. The germline V gene has CDR1 LGHNA and CDR2 YNFKEQ. The CDR3 nucleotides read TGTGCCAGCAGCCGAACCAAATCCGGGACAGGCAATGCGAACACCGGGGAGCTGTTTTTT. As protein: CASSRTKSGTGNANTGELFF.

The chain has TRBV6-1 and TRBJ1-5; a weak D match, TRBD1 (5 bases). Trimming cost V 2 bases and J 4 bases, with 21 bases left between them. The CDR3 spans 18 residues. CDR1 is MNHNS, CDR2 SASEGT, per germline. CDR3: CASSETGGGVLRNQPQHF. Here the CDR3 DNA reads TGTGCCAGCAGTGAAACGGGTGGAGGGGTACTCCGAAATCAGCCCCAGCATTTT.

This chain links TRBV7-7 with TRBJ2-3, with TRBD2 matching over 10 bases. The trim removed 0 bases at V and 11 bases at J, leaving 5 bases unmatched. Looked up from germline, CDR1 is SSHAT and CDR2 is FNYEAQ (reference sequence). CDR3 length: 14 amino acids. This chain's CDR3 is CASSLAASGGLQYF. In nucleotides, the CDR3 is TGTGCCAGCAGCTTAGCGGCTAGCGGGGGTTTGCAGTATTTT.